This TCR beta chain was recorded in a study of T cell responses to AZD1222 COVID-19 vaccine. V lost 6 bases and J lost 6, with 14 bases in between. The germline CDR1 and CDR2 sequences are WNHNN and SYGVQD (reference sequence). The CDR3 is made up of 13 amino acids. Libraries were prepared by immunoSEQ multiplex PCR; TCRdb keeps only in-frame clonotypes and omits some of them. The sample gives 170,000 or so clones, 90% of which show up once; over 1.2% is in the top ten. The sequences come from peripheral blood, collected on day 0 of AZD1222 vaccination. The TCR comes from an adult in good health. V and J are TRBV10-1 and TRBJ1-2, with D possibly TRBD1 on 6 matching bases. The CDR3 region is CASSMSSGDGYTF. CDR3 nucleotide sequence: TGCGCCAGCAGCATGAGTTCAGGGGATGGCTACACCTTC.